Below, one T cell receptor (beta chain) is given with its context. The entry originates in a study of blood T cell repertoires in COVID-19. Germline CDR1 is MNHEY and CDR2 is SMNVEV (reference sequence). This CDR3 has 14 amino acids. V trimming: 10 bases; J trimming: 7 bases; junction bases outside the gene matches: 12. Produced via immunoSEQ multiplex PCR; TCRdb's table is partial and in-frame only. The table shows roughly 140,000 clones, with 70% to 90% occurring only once. Source material: peripheral blood. The clonotype originates from a woman aged 60 to 75 with COVID-19, enrolled during active disease. The chain links TRBV27 to TRBJ1-5, with 8 bases identical to TRBD1. The CDR3 reads CATPSQTGVQPQHF. CDR3 nucleotides: TGTGCCACCCCCTCCCAGACAGGGGTGCAGCCCCAGCATTTT.